This T cell receptor (beta chain) emerged from a study of blood T cell repertoires in COVID-19. The data were produced by immunoSEQ multiplex PCR, yet TCRdb's version contains in-frame clones alone and is incomplete. The sample lists 100,000 to 150,000 clones, around 81% seen once, with 17% in the top ten. V lost 1 base to trimming and J lost 0 bases, with 8 bases between them. The CDR3 is 15 residues long. Germline V gene lookup returns CDR1 LGHNA and CDR2 YNFKEQ. The chain recombines TRBV4-2 with TRBJ2-3; D is perhaps TRBD1 (5 bases). The TCR was taken from a man between 25 and 39 years old with COVID-19, enrolled during active disease. Material: peripheral blood. The CDR3 reads CASSQGWTSTDTQYF. In DNA, the CDR3 is TGTGCCAGCAGCCAAGGTTGGACAAGCACAGATACGCAGTATTTT.